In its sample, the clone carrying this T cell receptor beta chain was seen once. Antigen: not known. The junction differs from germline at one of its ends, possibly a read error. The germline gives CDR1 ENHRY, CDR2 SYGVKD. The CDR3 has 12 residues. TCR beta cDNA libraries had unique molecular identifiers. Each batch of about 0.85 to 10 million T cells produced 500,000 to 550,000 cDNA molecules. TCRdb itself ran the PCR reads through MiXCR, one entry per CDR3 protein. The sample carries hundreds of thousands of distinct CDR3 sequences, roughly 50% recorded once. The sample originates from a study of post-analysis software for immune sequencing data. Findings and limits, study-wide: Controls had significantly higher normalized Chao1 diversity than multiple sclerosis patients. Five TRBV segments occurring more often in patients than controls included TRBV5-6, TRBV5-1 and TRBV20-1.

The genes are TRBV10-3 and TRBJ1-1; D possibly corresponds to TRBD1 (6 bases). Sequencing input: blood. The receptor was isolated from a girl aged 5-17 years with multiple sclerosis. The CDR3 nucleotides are TGTGCCATCAATGAGGGGGGAGGTGAAGCTTTCTTT. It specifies CAINEGGGEAFF.